These T cell receptor beta chains were read from a single sample in a study of T cell responses to AZD1222 COVID-19 vaccine. Measured with immunoSEQ multiplex PCR; TCRdb has only the in-frame clones, and not every one. The table records about 160,000 clones, under 95% of them present only once. The sample consisted of peripheral blood, taken 28 days after the second AZD1222 dose. The receptors were gathered from an adult who received the AZD1222 COVID-19 vaccine. The CDR3 runs from the conserved cysteine through the conserved F or W. The D gene is left open where the match is weak. Where a row states a size, it is once, few, many or the class of an expanded clone; other rows omit it.

d_gene	v_gene	j_gene	abundance	CDR3nt	CDR3aa
NA	TRBV15	TRBJ2-1	NA	TGTGCCACCAGCAGAATGACGGGGAATGAGCAGTTCTTC	CATSRMTGNEQFF
NA	TRBV15	TRBJ2-1	NA	TGTGCCACCAGCAGAGTAGGGCGGGGCTCCTACAATGAGCAGTTCTTC	CATSRVGRGSYNEQFF
NA	TRBV9	TRBJ1-1	NA	TGTGCCAGCAGCGGCCAGGGAGCAATCGGCACTGAAGCTTTCTTT	CASSGQGAIGTEAFF
NA	TRBV10-3	TRBJ1-5	NA	TGTGCCATCAGTGAGGTAAATCAGCCCCAGCATTTT	CAISEVNQPQHF
NA	TRBV21-1	TRBJ1-2	NA	TGTGCCAGCAGCAAAAGGTGGTGGCTGGAGGACAAAACATATGGCTACACCTTC	CASSKRWWLEDKTYGYTF
NA	TRBV25-1	TRBJ1-1	NA	TGTGCCAGCAGAGGGGGGAACACTGAAGCTTTCTTT	CASRGGNTEAFF
TRBD2	TRBV11-3	TRBJ2-5	NA	TGTGCCAGCAGTTTGACTAGCCCAGAGACCCAGTACTTC	CASSLTSPETQYF
TRBD2	TRBV6-5	TRBJ2-1	NA	TGTGCCAGCAGGTGGACTAGCGGCTCCTACAATGAGCAGTTCTTC	CASRWTSGSYNEQFF
NA	TRBV7-9	TRBJ1-5	NA	TGTGCCAGCAGCCCCGGACCGGGACTGTTTTTCAATCAGCCCCAGCATTTT	CASSPGPGLFFNQPQHF
TRBD1	TRBV19	TRBJ2-7	NA	TGTGCCAGTAGTATCCGCGGACAGGGAAGTTACTACGAGCAGTACTTC	CASSIRGQGSYYEQYF
NA	TRBV11-3	TRBJ2-5	once	TGTGCCAGCAGCTACTCCGGGACCGAAGAGACCCAGTACTTC	CASSYSGTEETQYF
NA	TRBV21-1	TRBJ2-7	NA	TGTGCCAGCAGCAGGGGACAGGGGTCGTACGAGCAGTACTTC	CASSRGQGSYEQYF
NA	TRBV19	TRBJ1-5	NA	TGTGCCAGTAGTCGGGACATCTACCCGGATCAGCCCCAGCATTTT	CASSRDIYPDQPQHF
NA	TRBV5-1	TRBJ2-7	NA	TGCGCCAGCAGGGCTGGCCAGGATCCCTCCTACGAGCAGTACTTC	CASRAGQDPSYEQYF
TRBD1	TRBV28	TRBJ1-2	NA	TGTGCCAGCAGCACCCGAACAGGGGCTAACTATGGCTACACCTTC	CASSTRTGANYGYTF
NA	TRBV2	TRBJ2-4	few	TGTGCCAGCAGTAGGGACTCTGCCAAAAACATTCAGTACTTC	CASSRDSAKNIQYF
TRBD2	TRBV5-1	TRBJ2-1	NA	TGCGCCAGCAGCCGTAGCGGGGACAATGAGCAGTTCTTC	CASSRSGDNEQFF
TRBD1	TRBV10-3	TRBJ2-7	NA	TGTGCCATCAGTGTAGACAGGGAAGCCTACGAGCAGTACTTC	CAISVDREAYEQYF
NA	TRBV28	TRBJ1-3	NA	TGTGCCAGCAGTTTAACCCTGGGGCTCGGTTCTGGAAACACCATATATTTT	CASSLTLGLGSGNTIYF
TRBD1	TRBV5-4	TRBJ1-5	NA	TGTGCCAGCAGCGAGGAGGGGGCGCATCAGCCCCAGCATTTT	CASSEEGAHQPQHF
NA	TRBV28	TRBJ1-2	NA	TGTGCCAGCAGATCCCCTCGGGGGGACGGCTACACCTTC	CASRSPRGDGYTF
TRBD2	TRBV18	TRBJ2-7	NA	TGTGCCAGCTCACCGATAGGACTAGCGGGCGAGCAGTACTTC	CASSPIGLAGEQYF
NA	TRBV30	TRBJ2-3	once	TGTGCCTGGAGTGCCCCGGAAACGGAGGATACGCAGTATTTT	CAWSAPETEDTQYF
NA	TRBV27	TRBJ2-1	NA	TGTGCCAGCAGTTTATACCCTGGACATAGCCTCAACAATGAGCAGTTCTTC	CASSLYPGHSLNNEQFF
NA	TRBV24-1	TRBJ2-3	NA	TGTGCCACCAGTGCCGTGCCGGGTATGAGGGCAGATACGCAGTATTTT	CATSAVPGMRADTQYF
NA	TRBV4-3	TRBJ1-1	NA	TGCGCCAGCAGCCAGCTCCTTTTTCCAGACACTGAAGCTTTCTTT	CASSQLLFPDTEAFF
NA	TRBV24-1	TRBJ2-1	NA	TGTGCCACCAGTGATTTCGCGGGGAGCTCCTACAATGAGCAGTTCTTC	CATSDFAGSSYNEQFF
NA	TRBV6-2/TRBV6-3	TRBJ2-7	NA	TGTGCCAGCAGTTCCATGGGGGCCTCCTACGAGCAGTACTTC	CASSSMGASYEQYF
TRBD1	TRBV10-3	TRBJ2-2	NA	TGTGCCGCTCAGGGGGCGAACACCGGGGAGCTGTTTTTT	CAAQGANTGELFF
TRBD2	TRBV5-1	TRBJ2-7	NA	TGCGCCAGCAGCTTACTAGCGGGAGTCTCCTACGAGCAGTACTTC	CASSLLAGVSYEQYF
NA	TRBV19	TRBJ2-2	NA	TGTGCCAGTACCAAGGAGAGCGGCATCGGCACCGGGGAGCTGTTTTTT	CASTKESGIGTGELFF
TRBD1	TRBV6-5	TRBJ2-7	NA	TGTGCCAGCAGTTCGGCAGGGGGATACGAGCAGTACTTC	CASSSAGGYEQYF
NA	TRBV24-1	TRBJ1-5	once	TGTGCCACCAGTGACCCGAGTGTTGGGGGAGATCAGCCCCAGCATTTT	CATSDPSVGGDQPQHF
NA	TRBV7-3	TRBJ2-1	NA	TGTGCCAGCAGCCAAAATCGGGTCGGGGACTACAATGAGCAGTTCTTC	CASSQNRVGDYNEQFF
NA	TRBV5-1	TRBJ2-7	NA	TGCGCCAGCAGCTTGAGCTTAGTCGCGGGCGAGCAGTACTTC	CASSLSLVAGEQYF
TRBD1	TRBV10-1	TRBJ2-1	NA	TGCGCCAGCAGCCGGACAGGGGGCGGGGGAAATGAGCAGTTCTTC	CASSRTGGGGNEQFF
TRBD1	TRBV7-9	TRBJ1-2	NA	TGTGCCAGCAGCTTAGAGGTCGGGACAGGACCCAACTATGGCTACACCTTC	CASSLEVGTGPNYGYTF
NA	TRBV9	TRBJ1-1	NA	TGTGCCAGCAGCGTACATGGGGGGGAGATCACTGAAGCTTTCTTT	CASSVHGGEITEAFF
NA	TRBV12-3/TRBV12-4	TRBJ1-2	NA	TGTGCCAGCAGTTTTGCTGTTAACTATGGCTACACCTTC	CASSFAVNYGYTF
TRBD1	TRBV9	TRBJ1-1	once	TGTGCCAGCAGCGCCGGAGCAGGGGGCGTGTATAAGACTGAAGCTTTCTTT	CASSAGAGGVYKTEAFF
NA	TRBV25-1	TRBJ1-1	NA	TGTGCCAGCAGACCCCAGGGGATGAACACTGAAGCTTTCTTT	CASRPQGMNTEAFF
NA	TRBV6-5	TRBJ2-5	NA	TGTGCCAGCAGTTACTCGGAAGGTGGAGAGACCCAGTACTTC	CASSYSEGGETQYF